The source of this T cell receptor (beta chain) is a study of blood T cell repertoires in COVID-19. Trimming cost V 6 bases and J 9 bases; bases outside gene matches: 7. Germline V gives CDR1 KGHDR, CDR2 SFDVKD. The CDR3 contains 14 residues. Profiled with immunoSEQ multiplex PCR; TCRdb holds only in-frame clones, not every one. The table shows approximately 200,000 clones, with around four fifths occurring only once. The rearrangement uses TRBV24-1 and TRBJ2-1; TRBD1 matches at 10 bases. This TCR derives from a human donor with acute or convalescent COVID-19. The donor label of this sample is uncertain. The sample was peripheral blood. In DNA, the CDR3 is TGTGCCACCAGTACGCCGGGACAGGGGACTGAGCAGTTCTTC. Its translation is CATSTPGQGTEQFF.